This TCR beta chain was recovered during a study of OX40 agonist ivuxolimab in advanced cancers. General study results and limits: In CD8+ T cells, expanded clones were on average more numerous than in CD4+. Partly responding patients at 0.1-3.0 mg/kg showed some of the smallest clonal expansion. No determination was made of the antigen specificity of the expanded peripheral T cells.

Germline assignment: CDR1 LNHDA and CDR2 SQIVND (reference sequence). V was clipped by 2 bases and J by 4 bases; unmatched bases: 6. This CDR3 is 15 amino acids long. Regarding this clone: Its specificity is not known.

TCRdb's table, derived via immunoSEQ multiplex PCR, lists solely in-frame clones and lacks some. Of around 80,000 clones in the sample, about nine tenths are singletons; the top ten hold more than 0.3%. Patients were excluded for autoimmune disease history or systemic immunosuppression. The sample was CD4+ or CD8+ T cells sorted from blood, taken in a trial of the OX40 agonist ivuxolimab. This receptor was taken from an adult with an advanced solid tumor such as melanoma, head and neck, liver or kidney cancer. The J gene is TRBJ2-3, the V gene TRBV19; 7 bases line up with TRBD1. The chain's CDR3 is CASSIRDRVSDTQYF. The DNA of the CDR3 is TGTGCCAGTAGTATAAGAGACAGGGTGTCAGATACGCAGTATTTT.